These 26 T cell receptor beta chains share one sample of origin, sequenced in a study of T cell responses to AZD1222 COVID-19 vaccine (dated by TCRdb to about 2021). The time point label on this specimen signifies: baseline before first vaccination. The sample's treatment or condition label, in plain terms: meningococcal conjugate vaccine given as trial control. The library relied on the immunoSEQ multiplex PCR assay. This is the immuneACCESS table as TCRdb keeps it, with only in-frame sequences that have V and J called. A part of the clones is gone; compared with another copy, unresolved V genes explain less than half, and the rest is unexplained. In this sample the table shows 45,000 to 55,000 clones, around 80% of which occur a single time. Of the sample, 20% falls within the top ten clones. Here the sequenced sample was peripheral blood, taken on day 0 of MenACWY control vaccination. All receptors derive from an adult in good health.

The genes are TRBV5-1 and TRBJ1-6; D unclear. The CDR3 loop spans 16 amino acids. V lost 0 bases to trimming and J lost 8 bases, with 15 bases between them. CDR1 and CDR2 from the germline V gene are SGHRS and YFSETQ. The CDR3 loop is CASSLGDVIGDSPLHF. CDR3 nucleotides: TGCGCCAGCAGCTTGGGTGATGTAATCGGCGATTCACCCCTCCACTTT.

The chain employs TRBV4-1 and TRBJ2-1; 7 bases agree with TRBD2. V shed 0 bases, J shed 2 bases, and the junction held 4 bases outside the gene matches. Germline-derived CDR1 and CDR2 are MGHRA and YSYEKL. This CDR3 is built from 16 residues. The DNA for the CDR3 is TGCGCCAGCAGCCAAGATTGGGGGGGAACCTACAATGAGCAGTTCTTC. Protein sequence: CASSQDWGGTYNEQFF.

This clone appeared once. The chain joins TRBV6-5 to TRBJ2-2, with D tentatively TRBD2 (6 bases). The CDR3 spans 16 residues. Trimming pared 2 bases from V and 2 bases from J, leaving 12 bases between. CDR1 is MNHEY, CDR2 SVGAGI, per germline. The CDR3 spells CASSYEGLLNTGELFF. CDR3 nucleotides: TGTGCCAGCAGTTACGAGGGACTCCTCAACACCGGGGAGCTGTTTTTT.

The CDR3: CASSGLAGGNEQFF. CDR3 nucleotide sequence: TGTGCCAGCAGTGGACTAGCGGGGGGCAATGAGCAGTTCTTC. The chain employs TRBV6-4 and TRBJ2-1; 13 bases match TRBD2. J gave up 6 bases and V 4 bases, and 0 bases lay outside the gene matches. Germline values: CDR1 MRHNA, CDR2 SNTAGT. The CDR3 spans 14 residues.

V and J are TRBV27 and TRBJ1-5; a weak D match, TRBD1 (5 bases). This CDR3 contains 18 residues. The germline V gene has CDR1 MNHEY and CDR2 SMNVEV (reference sequence). Trimming stripped 4 bases from V and 2 bases from J, with 21 bases between. The CDR3 sequence: CASSSTGLSWVGNQPQHF. The CDR3 coding sequence is TGTGCCAGCAGTTCCACGGGACTGAGCTGGGTGGGCAATCAGCCCCAGCATTTT.

The chain uses TRBV13 and TRBJ2-7, with 9 bases fitting TRBD1. The CDR3 has 15 amino acids. J lost 3 bases, V lost 5 bases, and 8 bases had no gene match. The germline CDR1 and CDR2 sequences are PRHDT and FYEKMQ (reference sequence). CDR3 in amino acids: CASSQGTGIGYEQYF. The CDR3 DNA reads as TGTGCCAGCAGCCAGGGGACAGGGATCGGCTACGAGCAGTACTTC.

The genes are TRBV28 and TRBJ1-5, with unresolved D. Trimming cost V 6 bases and J 2 bases, with 8 bases left between them. This CDR3 comprises 13 residues. Germline CDR1 reads MDHEN; CDR2 reads SYDVKM. In nucleotides, the CDR3 is TGTGCCAGCAGGACTGGGGGCAATCAGCCCCAGCATTTT. It yields the protein CASRTGGNQPQHF.

The V call is TRBV5-1, the J call TRBJ2-7, with 13 bases identical to TRBD2. Germline V gives CDR1 SGHRS, CDR2 YFSETQ. J was trimmed by 5 bases and V by 0 bases; bases with no gene match: 8. This CDR3 has 17 amino acids. CDR3 protein: CASSLGLLAGGPNEQYF. The DNA of the CDR3 is TGCGCCAGCAGCTTGGGCTTACTAGCGGGAGGGCCCAACGAGCAGTACTTC.

The chain couples TRBV2 to TRBJ1-5; 8 bases are a match to TRBD1. Trimming took 6 bases from V and 2 from J; bases not matched to a gene: 6. This CDR3 is built from 15 residues. CDR1 is SNHLY, CDR2 FYNNEI, per germline. The CDR3, as DNA: TGTGCCAGCAGAGACAGGGGACGGGGCAATCAGCCCCAGCATTTT. This translates into CASRDRGRGNQPQHF. The full variable domain, completed using reference TRBV2 and TRBJ1-5, is EPEVTQTPSHQVTQMGQEVILRCVPISNHLYFYWYRQILGQKVEFLVSFYNNEISEKSEIFDDQFSVERPDGSNFTLKIRSTKLEDSAMYFCASRDRGRGNQPQHFGDGTRLSIL.

The chain is built from TRBV2 and TRBJ1-4; no definite D call. The CDR3 is 12 residues long. V gave up 2 bases and J gave up 8 bases, with 6 bases separating them. Germline lookup yields CDR1 SNHLY and CDR2 FYNNEI. CDR3 loop: CASSESAEKLFF. In DNA form, the CDR3 reads TGTGCCAGCAGTGAATCGGCAGAAAAACTGTTTTTT.

This chain uses TRBV11-2 with TRBJ2-1; D call uncertain. Germline CDR1 SGHAT, CDR2 FQNNGV. The CDR3 loop spans 18 amino acids. The V and J ends lost 3 bases and 13 bases respectively, with 31 bases between them. The DNA for the CDR3 is TGTGCCAGCAGCTTCCCCGCAGATCCTACTGGGGATCGCCGGTACCAGTTCTTC. Translation: CASSFPADPTGDRRYQFF. The full variable domain, rest sourced from reference TRBV11-2 and TRBJ2-1, is EAGVAQSPRYKIIEKRQSVAFWCNPISGHATLYWYQQILGQGPKLLIQFQNNGVVDDSQLPKDRFSAERLKGVDSTLKIQPAKLEDSAVYLCASSFPADPTGDRRYQFFGPGTRLTVL.

There are a few counts of this clone. This chain joins TRBV28 and TRBJ1-2, with 9 bases fitting TRBD1. The ends lost 6 bases at V and 7 bases at J; junction bases unmatched: 6. There are 13 residues in the CDR3. In germline, CDR1 is MDHEN, CDR2 SYDVKM. The CDR3 protein is CASRVTGGFGYTF. The CDR3 coding sequence is TGTGCCAGCAGAGTGACAGGGGGATTTGGCTACACCTTC.

The chain recombines TRBV20-1 with TRBJ2-5; unclear D gene. The germline CDR1 and CDR2 sequences are DFQATT and SNEGSKA (reference sequence). Trimming shortened V by 5 bases and J by 3 bases, and 7 bases separated the two germline ends. This CDR3 spans 11 amino acids. CDR3 nucleotide sequence: TGCAGTGCTCTCCCAGAAGAGACCCAGTACTTC. It is translated as CSALPEETQYF.

This clone has a single count. The rearrangement joins TRBV7-2 to TRBJ2-1, with 10 bases lining up with TRBD2. This CDR3 region has 16 residues. The germline V gene has CDR1 SGHTA and CDR2 FQGNSA. Trimming took 1 base from V and 7 from J; bases not matched to a gene: 7. The DNA for the CDR3 is TGTGCCAGCAGCTTAGTGTCTAGCGGGAGCTTGAATGAGCAGTTCTTC. This codes for CASSLVSSGSLNEQFF.

The CDR3 DNA follows: TGCAGCGTTGCGGACGGAAGGGGCTACACCTTC. It specifies CSVADGRGYTF. The genes are TRBV29-1 and TRBJ1-2; D call uncertain. Germline CDR1 SQVTM, CDR2 ANQGSEA. V lost 4 bases and J lost 8, with 11 bases in between. There are 11 residues in the CDR3.

The V gene is TRBV19, the J gene TRBJ1-5; 9 positions agree with TRBD1. This CDR3 comprises 14 residues. V gave up 3 bases and J gave up 7 bases; unmatched junction bases: 4. Per germline, CDR1 LNHDA and CDR2 SQIVND (reference sequence). CDR3 loop: CASSIGTGYQPQHF. The DNA for the CDR3 is TGTGCCAGTAGTATCGGGACAGGGTACCAGCCCCAGCATTTT.

The table lists this clone with a few counts. The V call is TRBV19, the J call TRBJ2-4; maybe TRBD2 (6 bases). V lost 4 bases and J lost 0, with 16 bases in between. CDR3 length equals 17 residues. Germline V gene lookup returns CDR1 LNHDA and CDR2 SQIVND (reference sequence). CDR3 nucleotides: TGTGCCAGTAGTACGCCGGGACTCATAAGAGCCAAAAACATTCAGTACTTC. It translates to CASSTPGLIRAKNIQYF.

This clone was picked up a small number of times. The rearrangement links TRBV6-5 to TRBJ1-2; D remains unclear. Germline values: CDR1 MNHEY, CDR2 SVGAGI. The CDR3 length is 13 residues. V lost 6 bases, J lost 1 base, and 9 bases lay in between. This chain's CDR3 is CASRTSYNYGYTF. CDR3 nucleotide sequence: TGTGCCAGCAGGACCAGCTATAACTATGGCTACACCTTC.

V usage is TRBV4-1 and J usage is TRBJ1-6; a possible D gene is TRBD1 (6 bases). Germline-derived CDR1 and CDR2 are MGHRA and YSYEKL. Trimming cost V 4 bases and J 6 bases, with 19 bases left between them. The CDR3 loop spans 17 amino acids. CDR3 in amino acids: CASSPTTGTDLNSPLHF. In DNA form, the CDR3 reads TGCGCCAGCAGCCCTACTACAGGGACCGACCTTAATTCACCCCTCCACTTT.

This chain joins TRBV28 and TRBJ1-3, with a possible D match to TRBD1 (5 bases). The CDR3 length is 13 residues. CDR1 and CDR2 from the germline V gene are MDHEN and SYDVKM. V was cut by 10 bases and J by 4 bases, with 14 bases left in between. This chain's CDR3 is CAISGGYGNTIYF. The CDR3 DNA is TGTGCCATCTCGGGGGGATACGGAAACACCATATATTTT.

The chain has TRBV30 and TRBJ1-1; 9 bases map to TRBD1. The germline V gene encodes CDR1 GTSNPN and CDR2 SVGIG (reference sequence). Trimming at V came to 2 bases and at J to 3 bases, leaving 7 bases not matched to a gene. The CDR3 covers 15 residues. The chain's CDR3 is CAWSHTGTGHTEAFF. The CDR3 region has the DNA TGTGCCTGGAGTCATACCGGGACAGGGCACACTGAAGCTTTCTTT.

V gene TRBV6-1 combines with J gene TRBJ1-5; D is unclear. This CDR3 region has 16 residues. The V end lost 2 bases, the J end lost 2 bases, and 13 bases lay between the germline ends. CDR1 is MNHNS, CDR2 SASEGT, per germline. For the CDR3, the DNA is TGTGCCAGCAGTGAAATCCCCCTGGGAGGCAATCAGCCCCAGCATTTT. It encodes CASSEIPLGGNQPQHF.

V usage is TRBV3-1 (or the pseudogene TRBV3-2) and J usage is TRBJ1-1, with D maybe TRBD1 (5 bases). Between the trimmed V and J ends, which lost 0 bases and 9 bases, there was a span of 14 bases. Germline values: CDR1 LGHDT, CDR2 YNNKEL (reference sequence). The length of the CDR3 is 14 residues. CDR3 bases: TGTGCCAGCAGCCAAGATGTATCGCAGGGACAAGCTTTCTTT. Its protein product is CASSQDVSQGQAFF.

This sequence joins TRBV19 and TRBJ1-2; D may be TRBD1 (5 bases). In germline, CDR1 is LNHDA, CDR2 SQIVND (reference sequence). Trimming removed 0 bases at V and 4 bases at J, with 9 bases between. CDR3 length equals 14 residues. In DNA, the CDR3 is TGTGCCAGTAGTATAGAGATCGGGGGCTATGGCTACACCTTC. Translation gives CASSIEIGGYGYTF.

The V gene is TRBV7-9, the J gene TRBJ2-2, with D possibly matching TRBD1 (6 bases). Germline lookup yields CDR1 SEHNR and CDR2 FQNEAQ (reference sequence). V was clipped by 4 bases and J by 3 bases, with 9 bases between them. There are 14 residues in the CDR3. Here the CDR3 reads CASSSGQHTGELFF. The CDR3 DNA follows: TGTGCCAGCAGCTCCGGACAGCACACCGGGGAGCTGTTTTTT.

This rearrangement joins TRBV2 to TRBJ2-5; TRBD2 matches 8 bases. Germline V gene lookup returns CDR1 SNHLY and CDR2 FYNNEI. V shed 7 bases and J 5 bases; nucleotides not matched to a gene: 12. The CDR3 totals 15 residues. The CDR3 is CASTPSSGVGETQYF. The DNA of the CDR3 is TGTGCCAGCACCCCTAGTAGCGGGGTCGGGGAGACCCAGTACTTC.